This section outlines one T cell receptor (beta chain) sequence together with its context. The record originates from a study of blood T cell repertoires in COVID-19. Study-level background: The study drew acute and convalescent COVID-19 samples from the United States, Italy and Spain. Sources were T cells, B-cell-depleted T cells, or PBMCs; the material itself was cDNA or gDNA.

The authors' processing: Reference gene primer amplification in the assay estimated nucleated cell counts. This table comes from immunoSEQ multiplex PCR, and its TCRdb copy is limited to in-frame clones, with some not included. That table is the source of V, J and clone size, and D and trimming were worked out from the DNA. The sample lists roughly 200,000 clones; 75% to 90% were seen once. The CDR3 covers 15 residues. Germline loops: CDR1 SGHRS, CDR2 YFSETQ. The V end was cut by 1 base, the J end by 4 bases, with 12 bases between. V gene TRBV5-1 combines with J gene TRBJ2-1; TRBD2 might be the D (6 bases). The sample was peripheral blood. This clonotype originated in a man in his forties with acute or convalescent COVID-19. CDR3 in DNA: TGCGCCAGCAGCTTGACGGCGGGGCAATACAATGAGCAGTTCTTC. Its translation is CASSLTAGQYNEQFF. The full variable domain, with the rest looked up from reference TRBV5-1 and TRBJ2-1, is KAGVTQTPRYLIKTRGQQVTLSCSPISGHRSVSWYQQTPGQGLQFLFEYFSETQRNKGNFPGRFSGRQFSNSRSEMNVSTLELGDSALYLCASSLTAGQYNEQFFGPGTRLTVL.